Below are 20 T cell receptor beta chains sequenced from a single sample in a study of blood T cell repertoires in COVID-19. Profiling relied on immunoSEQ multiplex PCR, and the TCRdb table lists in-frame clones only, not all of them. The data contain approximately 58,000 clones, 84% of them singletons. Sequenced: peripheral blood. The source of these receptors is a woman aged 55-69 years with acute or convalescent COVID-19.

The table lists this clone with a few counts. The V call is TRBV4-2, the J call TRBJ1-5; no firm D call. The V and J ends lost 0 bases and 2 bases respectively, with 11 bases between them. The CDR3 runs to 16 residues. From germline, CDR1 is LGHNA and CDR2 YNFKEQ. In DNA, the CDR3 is TGTGCCAGCAGCCAAGAGGGCCCCGTTGGCAATCAGCCCCAGCATTTT. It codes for CASSQEGPVGNQPQHF.

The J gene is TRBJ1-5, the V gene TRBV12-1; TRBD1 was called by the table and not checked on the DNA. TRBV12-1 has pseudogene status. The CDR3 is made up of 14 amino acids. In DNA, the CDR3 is TGTGCCAGCAGCTGCGACAGCGGCAATCAGCCCCAGCATTTT. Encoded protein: CASSCDSGNQPQHF.

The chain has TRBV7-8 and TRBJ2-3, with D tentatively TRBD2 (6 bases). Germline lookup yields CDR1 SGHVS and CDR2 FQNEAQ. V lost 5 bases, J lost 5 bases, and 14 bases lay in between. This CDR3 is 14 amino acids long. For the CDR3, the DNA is TGTGCCAGCAGCCCGGGACTGGAGGGAGATACGCAGTATTTT. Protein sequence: CASSPGLEGDTQYF.

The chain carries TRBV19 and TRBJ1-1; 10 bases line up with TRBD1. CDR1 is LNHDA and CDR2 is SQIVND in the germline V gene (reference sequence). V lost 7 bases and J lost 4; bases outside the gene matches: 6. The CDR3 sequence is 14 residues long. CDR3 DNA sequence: TGTGCCAGTATCGACAGGGGGCAGGTCACTGAAGCTTTCTTT. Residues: CASIDRGQVTEAFF.

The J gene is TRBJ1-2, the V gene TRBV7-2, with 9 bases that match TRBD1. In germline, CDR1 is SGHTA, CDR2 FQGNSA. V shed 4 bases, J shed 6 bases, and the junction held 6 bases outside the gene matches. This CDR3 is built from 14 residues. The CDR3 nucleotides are TGTGCCAGCAGCTCACTACAGGGGGCGCATGGCTACACCTTC. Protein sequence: CASSSLQGAHGYTF.

The CDR3 reads CASERGLRTDTQYF. For the CDR3, the DNA is TGTGCCAGCGAAAGAGGACTACGCACAGATACGCAGTATTTT. V gene TRBV9 combines with J gene TRBJ2-3, with a possible D match to TRBD2 (6 bases). Trimming removed 7 bases from V and 1 base from J, with 13 bases in between. This CDR3 region has 14 residues. The germline gives CDR1 SGDLS, CDR2 YYNGEE.

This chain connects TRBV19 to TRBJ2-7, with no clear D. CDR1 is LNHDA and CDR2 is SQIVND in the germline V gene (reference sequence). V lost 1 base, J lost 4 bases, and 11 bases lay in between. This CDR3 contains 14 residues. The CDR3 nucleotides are TGTGCCAGTAGTATAGCCGGGTATCAATACGAGCAGTACTTC. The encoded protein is CASSIAGYQYEQYF.

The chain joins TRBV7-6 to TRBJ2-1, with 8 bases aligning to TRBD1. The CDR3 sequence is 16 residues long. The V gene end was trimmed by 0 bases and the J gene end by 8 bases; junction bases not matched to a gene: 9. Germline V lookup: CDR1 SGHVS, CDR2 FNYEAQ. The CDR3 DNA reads TGTGCCAGCAGCTTAGCGGGGGGACAGGTTTTCTATGAGCAGTTCTTC. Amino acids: CASSLAGGQVFYEQFF.

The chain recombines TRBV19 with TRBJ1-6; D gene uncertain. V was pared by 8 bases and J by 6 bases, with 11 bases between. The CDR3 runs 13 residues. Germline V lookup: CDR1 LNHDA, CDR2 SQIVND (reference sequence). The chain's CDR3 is CASHPGSNSPLHF. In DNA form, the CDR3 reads TGTGCCAGTCACCCGGGAAGTAATTCACCCCTCCACTTT. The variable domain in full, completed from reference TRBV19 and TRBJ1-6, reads DGGITQSPKYLFRKEGQNVTLSCEQNLNHDAMYWYRQDPGQGLRLIYYSQIVNDFQKGDIAEGYSVSREKKESFPLTVTSAQKNPTAFYLCASHPGSNSPLHFGNGTRLTVT.

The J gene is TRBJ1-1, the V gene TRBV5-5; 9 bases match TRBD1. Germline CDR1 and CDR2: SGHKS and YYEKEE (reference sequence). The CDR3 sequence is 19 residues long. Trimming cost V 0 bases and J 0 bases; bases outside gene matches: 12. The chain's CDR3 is CASSLGQGQGSLMNTEAFF. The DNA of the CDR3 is TGTGCCAGCAGCTTGGGTCAGGGACAGGGAAGTCTCATGAACACTGAAGCTTTCTTT.

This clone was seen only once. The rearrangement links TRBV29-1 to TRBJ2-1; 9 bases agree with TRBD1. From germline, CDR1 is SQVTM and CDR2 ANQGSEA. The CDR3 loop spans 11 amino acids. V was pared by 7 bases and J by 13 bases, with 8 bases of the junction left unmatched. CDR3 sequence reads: CSANRGLGQFF. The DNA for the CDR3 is TGCAGCGCCAACAGGGGGCTGGGTCAGTTCTTC.

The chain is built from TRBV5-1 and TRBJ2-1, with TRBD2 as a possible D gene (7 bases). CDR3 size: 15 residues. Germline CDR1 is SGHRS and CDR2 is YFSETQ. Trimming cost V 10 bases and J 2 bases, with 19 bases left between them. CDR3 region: CARREGGGPYNEQFF. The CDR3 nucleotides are TGCGCCCGCCGCGAGGGGGGGGGCCCCTACAATGAGCAGTTCTTC.

CDR3 DNA sequence: TGTGCCGTCGGGACTTCCGACTCCTACGAGCAGTACTTC. It yields the protein CAVGTSDSYEQYF. V is TRBV6-5 and J is TRBJ2-7; tentative D call: TRBD2 (6 bases). Germline CDR1 and CDR2: MNHEY and SVGAGI. V was cut by 11 bases and J by 0 bases, with 14 bases left in between. CDR3 length equals 13 residues.

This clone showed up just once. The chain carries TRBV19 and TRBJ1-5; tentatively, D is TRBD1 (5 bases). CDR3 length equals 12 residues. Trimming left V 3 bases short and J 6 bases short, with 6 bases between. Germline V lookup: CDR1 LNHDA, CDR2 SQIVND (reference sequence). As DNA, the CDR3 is TGTGCCAGTAGTATCGGGGGTCAGCCCCAGCATTTT. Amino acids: CASSIGGQPQHF.

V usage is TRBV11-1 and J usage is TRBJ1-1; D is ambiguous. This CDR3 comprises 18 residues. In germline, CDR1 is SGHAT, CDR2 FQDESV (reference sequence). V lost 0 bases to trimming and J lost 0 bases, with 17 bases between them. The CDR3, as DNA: TGTGCCAGCAGCTTAGCGTCCGCCTCCTCGGGAATGAACACTGAAGCTTTCTTT. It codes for CASSLASASSGMNTEAFF. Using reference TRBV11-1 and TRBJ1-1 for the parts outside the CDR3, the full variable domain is EAEVAQSPRYKITEKSQAVAFWCDPISGHATLYWYRQILGQGPELLVQFQDESVVDDSQLPKDRFSAERLKGVDSTLKIQPAELGDSAMYLCASSLASASSGMNTEAFFGQGTRLTVV.

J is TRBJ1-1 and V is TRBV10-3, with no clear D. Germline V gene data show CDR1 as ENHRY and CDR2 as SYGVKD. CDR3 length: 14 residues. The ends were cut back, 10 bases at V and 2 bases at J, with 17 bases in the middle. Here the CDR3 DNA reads TGTGCCACCGGGTCGACGGAGGGTAACACTGAAGCTTTCTTT. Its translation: CATGSTEGNTEAFF.

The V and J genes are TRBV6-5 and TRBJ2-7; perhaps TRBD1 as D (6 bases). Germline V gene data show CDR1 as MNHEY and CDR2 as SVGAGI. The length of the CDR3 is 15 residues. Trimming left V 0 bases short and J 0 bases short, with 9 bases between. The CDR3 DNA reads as TGTGCCAGCAGTTACTCAGGGGGTAACTCCTACGAGCAGTACTTC. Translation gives CASSYSGGNSYEQYF.

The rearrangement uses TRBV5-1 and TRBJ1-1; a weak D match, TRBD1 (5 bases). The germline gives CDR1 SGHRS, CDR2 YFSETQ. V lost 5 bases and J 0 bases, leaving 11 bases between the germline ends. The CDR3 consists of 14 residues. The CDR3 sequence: CASRGQGLNTEAFF. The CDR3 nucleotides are TGCGCCAGCAGAGGGCAGGGCCTGAACACTGAAGCTTTCTTT.

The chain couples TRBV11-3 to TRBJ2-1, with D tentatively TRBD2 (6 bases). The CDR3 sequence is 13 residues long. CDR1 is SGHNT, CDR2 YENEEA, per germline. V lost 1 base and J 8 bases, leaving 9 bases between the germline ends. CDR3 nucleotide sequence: TGTGCCAGCAGCTTAGCGGGGGTGGATGAGCAGTTCTTC. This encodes CASSLAGVDEQFF. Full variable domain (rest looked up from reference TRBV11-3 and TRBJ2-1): EAGVVQSPRYKIIEKKQPVAFWCNPISGHNTLYWYLQNLGQGPELLIRYENEEAVDDSQLPKDRFSAERLKGVDSTLKIQPAELGDSAVYLCASSLAGVDEQFFGPGTRLTVL.

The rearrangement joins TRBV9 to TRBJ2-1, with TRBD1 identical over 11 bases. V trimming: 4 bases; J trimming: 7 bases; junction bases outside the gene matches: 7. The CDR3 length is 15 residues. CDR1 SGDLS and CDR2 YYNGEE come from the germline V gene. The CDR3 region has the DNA TGTGCCAGCAGCCCCCACGGGACAGGGGGGAATGAGCAGTTCTTC. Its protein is CASSPHGTGGNEQFF.